This T cell receptor beta chain derives from a study of blood T cells in healthy people across ages. The overall study: Per two T cells, template switching captured roughly one barcoded beta molecule.

With a J-beta primer mix and a sample-barcoded 5' primer, a second PCR ran about 6 to 11 cycles. TCRdb re-called the 5' RACE reads with MiXCR, one entry per CDR3 protein. Of over a million distinct CDR3 sequences listed, roughly 40% are singletons. This clonotype was detected many times. Sequenced input: blood. The sequence derives from a woman aged 18-29 years in good health.

The CDR3 is CASSPGLVEAYEQYF. The DNA of the CDR3 is TGTGCCAGCAGCCCAGGCCTTGTCGAGGCCTACGAGCAGTACTTC. V gene TRBV28 combines with J gene TRBJ2-7; no clear D. This CDR3 is 15 amino acids long. V lost 6 bases, J lost 2 bases, and 17 bases lay in between. The V gene's germline CDR1 is MDHEN and CDR2 SYDVKM.